The rows below give T cell receptor beta chains drawn from one sample of a study of OX40 agonist ivuxolimab in advanced cancers. Profiling relied on immunoSEQ multiplex PCR, and the TCRdb table lists in-frame clones only, not all of them. This table has approximately 60,000 clones, over 65% appearing once. The sample here was CD4+ or CD8+ T cells sorted from blood, taken in a trial of the OX40 agonist ivuxolimab. These TCRs come from an adult with an advanced solid tumor such as melanoma, head and neck, liver or kidney cancer. CDR3s include the opening cysteine and the closing phenylalanine or tryptophan. The order of the fields is CDR3 protein, CDR3 DNA, J gene, D gene, clone size, V gene. The D gene is left open where the match is weak. Size tells how often a clone was seen (once, few, many) or the class of an expanded clone, and some rows leave it out.

cdr3_aa: CASSFGVYEQYF; cdr3_nt: TGTGCCAGCAGCTTCGGGGTCTACGAGCAGTACTTC; j_call: TRBJ2-7; d_call: NA; clone_size: few; v_call: TRBV7-2
cdr3_aa: CASSRDRDSAEAFF; cdr3_nt: TGTGCCAGCTCAAGGGACCGCGATTCCGCTGAAGCTTTCTTT; j_call: TRBJ1-1; d_call: NA; clone_size: NA; v_call: TRBV18
cdr3_aa: CASSLVPFQETQYF; cdr3_nt: TGTGCCAGCAGCTTAGTTCCGTTCCAAGAGACCCAGTACTTC; j_call: TRBJ2-5; d_call: NA; clone_size: once; v_call: TRBV7-9
cdr3_aa: CAYAGAGTEAFF; cdr3_nt: TGTGCCTACGCAGGGGCGGGCACTGAAGCTTTCTTT; j_call: TRBJ1-1; d_call: NA; clone_size: NA; v_call: TRBV30
cdr3_aa: CATSRDKLRTGEGEQYF; cdr3_nt: TGTGCCACCAGCAGAGATAAGTTGCGGACAGGGGAGGGCGAGCAGTACTTC; j_call: TRBJ2-7; d_call: TRBD1; clone_size: NA; v_call: TRBV15
cdr3_aa: CASSRDRGGGYTF; cdr3_nt: TGTGCCAGCAGCCGCGACAGGGGAGGGGGCTACACCTTC; j_call: TRBJ1-2; d_call: TRBD1; clone_size: NA; v_call: TRBV6-5
cdr3_aa: CAIGQDTQQYF; cdr3_nt: TGTGCCATCGGACAGGACACCCAGCAGTACTTC; j_call: TRBJ2-7; d_call: TRBD1; clone_size: NA; v_call: TRBV10-3
cdr3_aa: CASSGQSRDTQYF; cdr3_nt: TGTGCCAGCTCTGGACAGAGTCGGGATACGCAGTATTTT; j_call: TRBJ2-3; d_call: NA; clone_size: few; v_call: TRBV9
cdr3_aa: CASSLFETGDSGANVLTF; cdr3_nt: TGTGCCAGCTCGTTGTTCGAGACAGGGGATTCTGGGGCCAACGTCCTGACTTTC; j_call: TRBJ2-6; d_call: TRBD1; clone_size: once; v_call: TRBV18
cdr3_aa: CASSYRETSGYTF; cdr3_nt: TGCGCCAGCAGCTACAGGGAGACGAGTGGCTACACCTTC; j_call: TRBJ1-2; d_call: NA; clone_size: NA; v_call: TRBV4-3
cdr3_aa: CASSLSVGGELFF; cdr3_nt: TGCGCCAGCAGCTTGTCGGTTGGCGGGGAGCTGTTTTTT; j_call: TRBJ2-2; d_call: NA; clone_size: NA; v_call: TRBV5-1
cdr3_aa: CASSITGSTEAFF; cdr3_nt: TGTGCCAGTAGTATAACAGGGAGCACTGAAGCTTTCTTT; j_call: TRBJ1-1; d_call: NA; clone_size: NA; v_call: TRBV19
cdr3_aa: CASSLQGGTNTDTQYF; cdr3_nt: TGTGCCAGCAGCTTACAAGGTGGGACTAACACAGATACGCAGTATTTT; j_call: TRBJ2-3; d_call: TRBD2; clone_size: NA; v_call: TRBV7-2
cdr3_aa: CAISRDNSYNEQFF; cdr3_nt: TGTGCCATCAGTAGAGACAACTCCTACAATGAGCAGTTCTTC; j_call: TRBJ2-1; d_call: NA; clone_size: NA; v_call: TRBV10-3
cdr3_aa: CAISEAGVANTGELFF; cdr3_nt: TGTGCCATCAGTGAGGCAGGGGTCGCGAACACCGGGGAGCTGTTTTTT; j_call: TRBJ2-2; d_call: NA; clone_size: NA; v_call: TRBV10-3
cdr3_aa: CASSQRTGTYNEQFF; cdr3_nt: TGTGCCAGCTCACAACGGACAGGGACCTACAATGAGCAGTTCTTC; j_call: TRBJ2-1; d_call: TRBD1; clone_size: NA; v_call: TRBV18
cdr3_aa: CASSLAGTGAPYEQYF; cdr3_nt: TGTGCCAGCAGCTTAGCGGGAACGGGAGCTCCCTACGAGCAGTACTTC; j_call: TRBJ2-7; d_call: NA; clone_size: NA; v_call: TRBV7-2